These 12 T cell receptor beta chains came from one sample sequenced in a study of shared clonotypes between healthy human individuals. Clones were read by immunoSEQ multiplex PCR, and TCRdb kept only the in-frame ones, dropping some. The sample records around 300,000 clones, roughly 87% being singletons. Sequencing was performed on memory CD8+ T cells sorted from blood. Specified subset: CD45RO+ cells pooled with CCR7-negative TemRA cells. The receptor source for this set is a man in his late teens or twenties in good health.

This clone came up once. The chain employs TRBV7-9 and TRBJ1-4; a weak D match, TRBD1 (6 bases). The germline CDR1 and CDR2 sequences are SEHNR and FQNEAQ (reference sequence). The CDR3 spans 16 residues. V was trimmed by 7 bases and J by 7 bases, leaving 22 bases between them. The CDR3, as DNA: TGTGCCAGCAACCCACTCCCGGGAAGGGGGAGTGAAAAACTGTTTTTT. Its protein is CASNPLPGRGSEKLFF.

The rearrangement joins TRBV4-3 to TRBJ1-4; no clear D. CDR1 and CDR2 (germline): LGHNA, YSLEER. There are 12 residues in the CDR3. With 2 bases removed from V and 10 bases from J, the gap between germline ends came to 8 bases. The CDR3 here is CASSQKQGKLFF. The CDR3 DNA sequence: TGCGCCAGCAGCCAAAAACAAGGAAAACTGTTTTTT.

The CDR3 loop is CASSLEGQGTQFF. For the CDR3, the DNA is TGTGCCAGCAGCTTGGAGGGGCAGGGGACGCAGTTCTTC. The V and J genes are TRBV5-6 and TRBJ2-1; D is possibly TRBD1 (6 bases). The V end was cut by 0 bases, the J end by 12 bases, with 13 bases between. The CDR3 is made up of 13 amino acids. Germline-derived CDR1 and CDR2 are SGHDT and YYEEEE. The whole variable domain, filled in from reference TRBV5-6 and TRBJ2-1, reads DAGVTQSPTHLIKTRGQQVTLRCSPKSGHDTVSWYQQALGQGPQFIFQYYEEEERQRGNFPDRFSGHQFPNYSSELNVNALLLGDSALYLCASSLEGQGTQFFGPGTRLTVL.

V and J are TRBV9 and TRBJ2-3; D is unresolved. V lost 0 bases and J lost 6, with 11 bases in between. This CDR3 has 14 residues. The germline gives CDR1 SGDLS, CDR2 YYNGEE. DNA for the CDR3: TGTGCCAGCAGCGTAGAGCCAGTCGACGATACGCAGTATTTT. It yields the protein CASSVEPVDDTQYF.

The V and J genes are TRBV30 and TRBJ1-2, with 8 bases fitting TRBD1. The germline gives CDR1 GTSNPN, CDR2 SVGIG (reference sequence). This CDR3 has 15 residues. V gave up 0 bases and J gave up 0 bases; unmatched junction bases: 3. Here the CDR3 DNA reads TGTGCCTGGAGTGTCCCGACAGGGGCTAACTATGGCTACACCTTC. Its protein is CAWSVPTGANYGYTF. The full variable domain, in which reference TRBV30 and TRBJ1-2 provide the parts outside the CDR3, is SQTIHQWPATLVQPVGSPLSLECTVEGTSNPNLYWYRQAAGRGLQLLFYSVGIGQISSEVPQNLSASRPQDRQFILSSKKLLLSDSGFYLCAWSVPTGANYGYTFGSGTRLTVV.

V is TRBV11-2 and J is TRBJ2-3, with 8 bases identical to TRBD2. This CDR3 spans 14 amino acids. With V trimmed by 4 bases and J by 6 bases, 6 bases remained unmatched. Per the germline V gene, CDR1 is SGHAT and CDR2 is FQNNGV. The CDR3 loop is CASSSSGSRDTQYF. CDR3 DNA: TGTGCCAGCAGCTCTAGCGGGTCCCGGGATACGCAGTATTTT.

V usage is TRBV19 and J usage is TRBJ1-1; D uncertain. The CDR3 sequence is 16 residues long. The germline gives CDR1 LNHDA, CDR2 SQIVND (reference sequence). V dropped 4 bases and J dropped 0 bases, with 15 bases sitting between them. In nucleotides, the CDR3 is TGTGCCAGTAGTACCAGTTACCGGACGGTGAACACTGAAGCTTTCTTT. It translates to CASSTSYRTVNTEAFF.

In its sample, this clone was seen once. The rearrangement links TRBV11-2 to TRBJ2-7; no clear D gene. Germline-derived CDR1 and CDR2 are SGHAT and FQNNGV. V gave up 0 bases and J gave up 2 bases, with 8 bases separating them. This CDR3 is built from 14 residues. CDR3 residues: CASSLDGPAYEQYF. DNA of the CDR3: TGTGCCAGCAGCTTAGATGGGCCAGCCTACGAGCAGTACTTC.

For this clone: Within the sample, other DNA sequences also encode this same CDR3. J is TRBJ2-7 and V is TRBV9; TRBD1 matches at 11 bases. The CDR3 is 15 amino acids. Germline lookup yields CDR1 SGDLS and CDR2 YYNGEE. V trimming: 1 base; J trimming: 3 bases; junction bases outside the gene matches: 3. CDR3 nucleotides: TGTGCCAGCAGCGTATCTGGGACAGGGGGCTACGAGCAGTACTTC. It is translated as CASSVSGTGGYEQYF. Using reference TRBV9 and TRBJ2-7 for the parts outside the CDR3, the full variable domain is DSGVTQTPKHLITATGQRVTLRCSPRSGDLSVYWYQQSLDQGLQFLIQYYNGEERAKGNILERFSAQQFPDLHSELNLSSLELGDSALYFCASSVSGTGGYEQYFGPGTRLTVT.

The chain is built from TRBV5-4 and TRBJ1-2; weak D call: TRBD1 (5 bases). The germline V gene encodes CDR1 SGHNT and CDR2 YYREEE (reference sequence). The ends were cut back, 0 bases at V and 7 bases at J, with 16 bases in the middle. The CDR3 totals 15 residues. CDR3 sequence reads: CASSLVFREESGYTF. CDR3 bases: TGTGCCAGCAGCTTGGTATTCAGGGAAGAAAGTGGCTACACCTTC.

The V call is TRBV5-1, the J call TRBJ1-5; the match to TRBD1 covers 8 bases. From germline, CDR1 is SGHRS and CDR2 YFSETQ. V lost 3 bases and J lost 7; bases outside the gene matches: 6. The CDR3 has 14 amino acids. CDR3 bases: TGCGCCAGCAGCTCGACAGGGGTGGGACAGCCCCAGCATTTT. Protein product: CASSSTGVGQPQHF.

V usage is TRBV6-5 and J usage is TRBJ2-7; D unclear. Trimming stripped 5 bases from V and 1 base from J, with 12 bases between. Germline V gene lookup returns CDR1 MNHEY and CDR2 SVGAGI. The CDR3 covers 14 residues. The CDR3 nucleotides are TGTGCCAGCAGTCTGACGACTGGGTCCTACGAGCAGTACTTC. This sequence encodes CASSLTTGSYEQYF.